The 8 T cell receptor beta chains reported below all come from one sample, sequenced in a study of blood T cell repertoires in COVID-19. Sequencing used immunoSEQ multiplex PCR; TCRdb keeps in-frame clones, though not all of them. The sample has around 300,000 clones; almost 90% are singletons. Sequenced sample: peripheral blood. The receptor source for this set is a woman in her 30s with COVID-19, enrolled during active disease.

The rearrangement joins TRBV3-1 (or the pseudogene TRBV3-2) to TRBJ1-1; D gene unclear. Germline V gives CDR1 LGHDT, CDR2 YNNKEL (reference sequence). This CDR3 is 14 amino acids long. V lost 2 bases and J 5 bases, leaving 12 bases between the germline ends. CDR3 sequence: CASSQSKPGTEAFF. The CDR3 region has the DNA TGTGCCAGCAGCCAAAGTAAGCCGGGGACTGAAGCTTTCTTT.

The sample holds a few counts of this clone. The genes are TRBV29-1 and TRBJ1-1; D uncertain. V lost 0 bases and J 1 base, leaving 6 bases between the germline ends. This CDR3 is 13 amino acids long. The germline CDR1 and CDR2 sequences are SQVTM and ANQGSEA. This CDR3 reads CSVEDGRNTEAFF. The CDR3 bases are TGCAGCGTTGAAGACGGTCGGAACACTGAAGCTTTCTTT.

The chain has TRBV28 and TRBJ2-7; 7 nucleotides line up with TRBD2. The trim removed 7 bases at V and 2 bases at J, leaving 8 bases unmatched. The CDR3 length is 14 residues. Germline V gene data show CDR1 as MDHEN and CDR2 as SYDVKM. CDR3 protein: CASTTRGLAYEQYF. The DNA for the CDR3 is TGTGCCAGCACGACCCGCGGACTAGCCTACGAGCAGTACTTC.

The chain employs TRBV11-1 and TRBJ1-5; D uncertain. Germline CDR1 is SGHAT and CDR2 is FQDESV (reference sequence). Between the trimmed V and J ends, which lost 1 base and 0 bases, there was a span of 10 bases. This CDR3 comprises 16 residues. The CDR3 loop reads CASSLDLQVSNQPQHF. The CDR3, as DNA: TGTGCCAGCAGCTTAGATCTCCAGGTTAGCAATCAGCCCCAGCATTTT.

The chain has TRBV7-2 and TRBJ1-6; 8 nucleotides agree with TRBD1. CDR1 is SGHTA and CDR2 is FQGNSA in the germline V gene. The CDR3 consists of 16 residues. With V trimmed by 5 bases and J by 0 bases, 3 bases remained unmatched. The CDR3 bases are TGTGCCAGCAGCCTAGACAGGGGCTCCTATAATTCACCCCTCCACTTT. Encoded protein: CASSLDRGSYNSPLHF.

This clone was observed a single time. V gene TRBV18 combines with J gene TRBJ2-5, with D tentatively TRBD1 (7 bases). Trimming removed 6 bases from V and 5 bases from J, with 13 bases in between. In germline, CDR1 is KGHSH, CDR2 LQKENI. The CDR3 spans 13 residues. CDR3 sequence reads: CASSQGGSETQYF. The CDR3 DNA reads as TGTGCCAGCTCGCAGGGGGGTTCCGAGACCCAGTACTTC.

As regards this clone: At one of its ends the junction is not consistent with the germline gene, which may arise from a read error. The J gene is TRBJ1-1, the V gene TRBV27; TRBD1 matches 8 bases. Per germline, CDR1 MNHEY and CDR2 SMNVEV (reference sequence). The CDR3 is 15 amino acids. The CDR3 reads CASSPRQGKNAEAFF. The DNA of the CDR3 is TGTGCCAGCAGTCCACGACAGGGGAAGAACGCTGAAGCTTTCTTT.

The chain uses TRBV19 and TRBJ1-2; 7 bases map to TRBD1. Per the germline V gene, CDR1 is LNHDA and CDR2 is SQIVND (reference sequence). Trimming cost V 5 bases and J 0 bases; bases outside gene matches: 12. This CDR3 is 17 amino acids long. The CDR3 reads CASSAPGQFSANYGYTF. The CDR3 DNA reads as TGTGCCAGTAGTGCCCCGGGACAGTTTTCCGCTAACTATGGCTACACCTTC.